This T cell receptor beta chain was found in a study of T cells in Graves' hyperthyroidism and ophthalmopathy. TCR beta CDR3 regions were amplified from RNA. The primer set for the first-round RT-PCR of the TCR CDR3 was HTBI. TCRdb independently ran MiXCR on the multiplex PCR reads; one entry per CDR3 protein. The sample lists some 270,000 distinct CDR3 sequences; roughly 15% were seen once. The CDR3 extends over 13 amino acids. Germline V gene data show CDR1 as MNHGY and CDR2 as SVAAGI. The V gene lost 4 bases and the J gene lost 5 bases, with 8 bases spanning the gap. The receptor was derived from a woman between 35 and 50 years old with Graves' hyperthyroidism. What was sequenced was blood. The J gene is TRBJ2-2, the V gene TRBV6-9; D perhaps matches TRBD1 (5 bases). The CDR3 protein is CASSFPGTGELFF. CDR3 DNA: TGTGCCAGCAGTTTTCCAGGGACCGGGGAGCTGTTTTTT.